This entry concerns a single TCR beta chain. There is no known antigen for this receptor. No per-base quality is available; no much larger clone lies one base away. This sample was taken from a study of CD8 T cells in ankylosing spondylitis (dated by TCRdb to about 2017). For the study in its entirety: To find TCR variants linked to disease, the study profiled T cell receptor beta repertoires in ankylosing spondylitis patients and healthy donors. In total, the full study cohort was made up of some 100 healthy donors and 20 to 25 ankylosing spondylitis patients. Peripheral blood samples were taken, and synovial fluid was additionally collected from ankylosing spondylitis patients. The study at large found these results: The disease-linked clones had a CD8+ phenotype and were found at relatively low frequencies in peripheral blood. Some motif variants had previously been reported in the synovial fluid and blood of reactive arthritis patients, which suggests shared mechanisms of disease initiation. Blood from ankylosing spondylitis patients appeared to be characterized by a TCR beta motif composed of roughly 8 highly homologous amino acid variants. Significant enrichment of the disease-linked clones was reported in matched synovial fluid samples from ankylosing spondylitis patients.

The reads were generated on an Illumina HiSeq 2500. Quantitative 5'-RACE with molecular barcodes was the method used to prepare the TCR beta libraries. The paper's processing steps were these. Disease-linked TCR variants were identified with a new computational method built on a probabilistic model of VDJ rearrangement. TCRdb ran its own pipeline on the public reads, namely fastp trimming at Q25 and MiXCR clone calling, and kept in-frame beta chains. Rows merge per CDR3 protein into single entries with the most common DNA and genes. The V and J calls shown here were made by TCRdb, not taken from the authors' results. Counted in this sample were some 400,000 distinct CDR3 sequences; approximately 20% of them appeared once. About a sixth of the sample lies in the top ten. The specimen was blood, either unsorted or a sorted T cell fraction (not recorded which). The receptor comes from a male donor with ankylosing spondylitis.

Here is the DNA: TGTGCCAGCAGCCGATCGGGACAGGACTTCGGGGCTGGCTACACCTTC. This sequence encodes CASSRSGQDFGAGYTF. The chain is assembled from TRBV11-1 and TRBJ1-2, with TRBD1 identical over 8 junction bases. CDR1 and CDR2 (SGHAT, FQDESV) derive from the germline V gene (reference sequence). The germline V and J ends show losses of 5 bases and 7 bases respectively, and no gene match explains 15 bases of the junction. Reading from cysteine to phenylalanine, the CDR3 counts 16 amino acids. The DNA shown is the 48-base CDR3, in frame from base 1.